This T cell receptor (beta chain) is from a study of T cell responses to AZD1222 COVID-19 vaccine. Libraries were prepared by immunoSEQ multiplex PCR; TCRdb keeps only in-frame clonotypes and omits some of them. The table lists more than 95,000 clones, over 75% of them singletons. CDR3 length: 16 residues. Trimming took off 2 bases at V and 7 bases at J, with 23 bases between the two ends. Germline CDR1 is GTSNPN and CDR2 is SVGIG (reference sequence). A word on this clone: Its antigen is as yet unknown.

General study points: After the peak T cell response, and only then, were repertoires sampled. An increase in Spike-specific TCR breadth and depth was observed after two AZD1222 doses. Seropositive at baseline were only a handful of AZD1222 recipients.

The chain joins TRBV30 to TRBJ1-2; D is possibly TRBD1 (6 bases). The specimen was peripheral blood, collected on day 0 of AZD1222 vaccination. The receptor was isolated from an adult in good health. The CDR3 DNA is TGTGCCTGGAGTACACCTCGACTGGGGGGCGCGGGTGGCTACACCTTC. It translates to CAWSTPRLGGAGGYTF.